This T cell receptor beta chain was recorded in a study of identical twins listed by TCRdb under 2016. The study in broad terms: TCR alpha and beta repertoires from monozygotic twins, unrelated adults of various ages and cord blood were deep-sequenced to test whether fetal clonotypes persist. To rule out contamination, the twin experiments were replicated at different times with different library preparation protocols. Overall study results and their limits: Out-of-frame TCR alpha sequences shared between twins showed an excess of low generation-probability sequences compared with coincidental sharing between unrelated individuals. In monozygotic twins, recombination models systematically underestimated out-of-frame TCR alpha sharing, but the models matched the sharing seen between unrelated individuals. Invariant T cells such as MAIT and iNKT could partly confound zero-insertion analyses, though diverse VJ usage argued against this for most clonotypes. Because the same donors could not be followed over many years, the conclusions depended on cross-sectional statistical analysis. In beta out-of-frame sequences, excess twin sharing was weaker, because having fewer shared sequences lowered the signal-to-noise ratio. Abundant cord blood beta clonotypes carried fewer insertions; young adult naive repertoires showed a weaker similar trend, while memory repertoires showed none.

Only healthy Caucasian donors were included. Using Miltenyi CD45RO+ enrichment and human naive T-cell isolation kits, memory (CD45RO+) and naive T cells were isolated from PBMC. Of note for this clonotype: Its antigen remains unidentified. Base quality data are lacking; no much larger clone is found one base away.

Receptor libraries were prepared by 5' RACE. Sequencer: Illumina HiSeq 2000. A universal primer binding site was introduced by template switching, and a unique molecular identifier was present in the final cDNA, enabling accurate counting of TCR cDNA molecules. Specific primers in the conserved constant-segment region were used to synthesize first-strand cDNA for the TCR alpha and beta chains. To control for contamination, each cDNA library was double barcoded with a SMART-Mk sample barcode plus Illumina barcodes. Two successive PCR steps introduced TruSeq adapter sequences along with Illumina sample barcodes. The Illumina HiSeq platform was used with custom primers to sequence TCR alpha and beta cDNA libraries. In the original analysis: Unique molecular identifiers were extracted from raw reads with MiGEC, and CDR3 positions were determined with MiXCR. Recombination models were inferred per individual with the repgenHMM and IGoR tools using an EM algorithm. Shared clonotype analysis was performed with the tcR package in R, normalizing sharing by the product of cloneset sizes. To study raw recombination free of thymic and clonal selection effects, out-of-frame nonproductive sequences were analyzed. Starting from the raw public reads, TCRdb applied fastp trimming at Q25, assembled clones with MiXCR and retained in-frame beta chains. Every entry covers one CDR3 protein and lists the most common genes and DNA from its rows. In this record, the V and J calls reflect TCRdb's handling and not the investigators' own analysis. Here the sample has under 300,000 distinct CDR3 sequences; more than 12% occur a single time. The top ten constitute 8.8% of the sample.

This receptor was identified in a young woman in good health. Sequenced sample: memory (CD45RO+) T cells sorted from blood. The intended sense of this specimen's cell subset or site label: CD45RO+ enriched T cells.

The CDR3 is CASNYRDAGAYEQYF. The sequenced DNA is TGTGCCAGCAATTACCGGGACGCAGGGGCCTACGAGCAGTACTTC. The chain is assembled from TRBV2 and TRBJ2-7; TRBD1 is possibly the D segment (6 matching bases). The cysteine opens and the phenylalanine closes a CDR3 of 15 amino acids. The only DNA kept is the CDR3, 45 bases in frame from the first base. V and J lose 7 bases and 2 bases, and a span of 18 bases separates them. The germline V gene provides CDR1 SNHLY and CDR2 FYNNEI.